Given below is one T cell receptor beta chain in context. The sample is drawn from a study of blood T cell repertoires in COVID-19. Across the study: The United States, Italy and Spain provided the acute and convalescent COVID-19 samples.

Produced via immunoSEQ multiplex PCR; TCRdb's table is partial and in-frame only. The sample consists of 25,000 to 35,000 clones, 85% of them appearing once. The CDR3 spans 14 residues. Germline values: CDR1 MNHEY, CDR2 SVGAGI. V gave up 6 bases and J gave up 7 bases; unmatched junction bases: 8. The sequence came from a human donor in a cohort sampled during active COVID-19. Specimen: peripheral blood. V is TRBV6-5 and J is TRBJ1-2; 10 positions match TRBD1. The DNA for the CDR3 is TGTGCCAGCAGAGCACCCGACAGGGGGCTTGGCTACACCTTC. Residues: CASRAPDRGLGYTF.